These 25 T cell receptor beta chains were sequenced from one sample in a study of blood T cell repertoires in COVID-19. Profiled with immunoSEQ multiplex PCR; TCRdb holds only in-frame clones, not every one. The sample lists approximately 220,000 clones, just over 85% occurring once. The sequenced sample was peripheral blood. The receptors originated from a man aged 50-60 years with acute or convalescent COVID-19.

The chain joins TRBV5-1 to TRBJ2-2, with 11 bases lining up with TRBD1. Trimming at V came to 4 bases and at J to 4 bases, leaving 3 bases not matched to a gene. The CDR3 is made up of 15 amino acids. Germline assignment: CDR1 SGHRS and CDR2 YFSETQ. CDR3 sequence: CASSRGQGVTGELFF. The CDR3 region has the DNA TGCGCCAGCAGCCGGGGACAGGGGGTCACCGGGGAGCTGTTTTTT.

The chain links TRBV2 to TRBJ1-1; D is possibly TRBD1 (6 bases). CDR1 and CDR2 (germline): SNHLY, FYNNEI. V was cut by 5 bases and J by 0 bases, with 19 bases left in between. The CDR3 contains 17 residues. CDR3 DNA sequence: TGTGCCAGCAGTACGCAGGGGTATCCCCGTATGAACACTGAAGCTTTCTTT. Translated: CASSTQGYPRMNTEAFF. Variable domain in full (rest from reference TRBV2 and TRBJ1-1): EPEVTQTPSHQVTQMGQEVILRCVPISNHLYFYWYRQILGQKVEFLVSFYNNEISEKSEIFDDQFSVERPDGSNFTLKIRSTKLEDSAMYFCASSTQGYPRMNTEAFFGQGTRLTVV.

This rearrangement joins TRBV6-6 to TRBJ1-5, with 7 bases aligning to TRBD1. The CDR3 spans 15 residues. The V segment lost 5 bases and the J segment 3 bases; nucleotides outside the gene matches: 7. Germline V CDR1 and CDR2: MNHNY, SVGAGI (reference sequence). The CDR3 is CASSLTGTDNQPQHF. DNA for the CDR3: TGTGCCAGCAGTCTAACCGGGACAGACAATCAGCCCCAGCATTTT.

The CDR3 DNA is TGCGCCAGCAGCTTGCTACTAGCTGGGACAGATACGCAGTATTTT. As protein: CASSLLLAGTDTQYF. The chain carries TRBV5-1 and TRBJ2-3, with a tentative D call TRBD2 (6 bases). This CDR3 has 15 amino acids. Trimming removed 1 base from V and 3 bases from J, with 12 bases in between. Germline CDR1 SGHRS, CDR2 YFSETQ.

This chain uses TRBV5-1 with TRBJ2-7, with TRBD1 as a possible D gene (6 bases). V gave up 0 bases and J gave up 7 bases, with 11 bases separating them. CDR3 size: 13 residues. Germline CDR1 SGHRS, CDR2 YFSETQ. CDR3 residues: CASSLDRTEEQYF. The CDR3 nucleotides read TGCGCCAGCAGCTTGGATCGGACAGAAGAGCAGTACTTC.

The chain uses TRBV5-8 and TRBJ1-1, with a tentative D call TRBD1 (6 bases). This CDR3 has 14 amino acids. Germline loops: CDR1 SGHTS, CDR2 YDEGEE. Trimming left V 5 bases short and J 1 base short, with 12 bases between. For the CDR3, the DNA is TGTGCCAGCAGTCCCGGACAGACGAACACTGAAGCTTTCTTT. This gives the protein CASSPGQTNTEAFF.

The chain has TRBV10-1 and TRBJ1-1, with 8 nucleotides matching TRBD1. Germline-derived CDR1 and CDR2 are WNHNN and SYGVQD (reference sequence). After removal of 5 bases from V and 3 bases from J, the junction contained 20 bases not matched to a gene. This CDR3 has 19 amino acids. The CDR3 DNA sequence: TGCGCCAGCAGTAATGGGCCTGATTCCAGGGGGCCCAGGGACACTGAAGCTTTCTTT. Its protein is CASSNGPDSRGPRDTEAFF.

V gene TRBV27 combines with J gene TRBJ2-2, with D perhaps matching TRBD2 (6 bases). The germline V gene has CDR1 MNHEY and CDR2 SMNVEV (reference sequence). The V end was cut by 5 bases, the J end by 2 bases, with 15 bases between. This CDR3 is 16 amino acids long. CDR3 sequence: CASSPEAGPNTGELFF. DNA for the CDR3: TGTGCCAGCAGTCCGGAAGCGGGCCCAAACACCGGGGAGCTGTTTTTT.

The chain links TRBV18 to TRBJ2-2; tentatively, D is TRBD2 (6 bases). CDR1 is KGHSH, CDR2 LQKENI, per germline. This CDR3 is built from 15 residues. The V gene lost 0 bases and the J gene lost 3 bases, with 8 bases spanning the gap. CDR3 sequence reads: CASSPPGRDTGELFF. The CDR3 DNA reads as TGTGCCAGCTCACCACCCGGGAGAGACACCGGGGAGCTGTTTTTT.

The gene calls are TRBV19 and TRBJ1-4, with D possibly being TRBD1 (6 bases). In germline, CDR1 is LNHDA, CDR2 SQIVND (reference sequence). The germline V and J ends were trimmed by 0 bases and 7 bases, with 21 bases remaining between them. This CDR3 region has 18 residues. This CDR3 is CASSIDPASVVGAEKLFF. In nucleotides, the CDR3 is TGTGCCAGTAGTATAGATCCGGCAAGTGTGGTGGGGGCTGAAAAACTGTTTTTT.

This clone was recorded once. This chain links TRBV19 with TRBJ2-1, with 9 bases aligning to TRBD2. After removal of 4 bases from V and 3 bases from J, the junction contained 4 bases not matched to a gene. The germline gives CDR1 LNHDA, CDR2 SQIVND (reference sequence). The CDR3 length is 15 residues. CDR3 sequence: CASSTASGVYNEQFF. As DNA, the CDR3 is TGTGCCAGTAGTACCGCTAGCGGGGTCTACAATGAGCAGTTCTTC.

The DNA for the CDR3 is TGTGCCAGTAGTATATACGGACAGTGGAACACTGAAGCTTTCTTT. Protein: CASSIYGQWNTEAFF. V and J are TRBV19 and TRBJ1-1, with TRBD1 as a possible D gene (6 bases). Per the germline V gene, CDR1 is LNHDA and CDR2 is SQIVND (reference sequence). This CDR3 is built from 15 residues. Trimming removed 2 bases at V and 1 base at J, with 11 bases between.

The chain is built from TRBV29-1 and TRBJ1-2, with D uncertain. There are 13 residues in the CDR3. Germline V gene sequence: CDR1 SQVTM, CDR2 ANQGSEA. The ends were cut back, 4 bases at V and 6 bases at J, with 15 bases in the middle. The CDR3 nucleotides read TGCAGCGTTGGGGCAGGCCTCCCCGATGGCTACACCTTC. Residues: CSVGAGLPDGYTF.

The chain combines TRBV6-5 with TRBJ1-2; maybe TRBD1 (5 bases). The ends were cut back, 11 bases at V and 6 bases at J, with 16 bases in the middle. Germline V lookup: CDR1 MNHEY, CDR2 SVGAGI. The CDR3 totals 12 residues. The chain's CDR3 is CALMTAGDGYTF. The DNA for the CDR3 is TGTGCCCTCATGACCGCGGGGGATGGCTACACCTTC.

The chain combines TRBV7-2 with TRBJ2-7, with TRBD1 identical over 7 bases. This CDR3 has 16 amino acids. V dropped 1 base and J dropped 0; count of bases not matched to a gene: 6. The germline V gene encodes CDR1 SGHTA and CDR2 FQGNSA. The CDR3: CASSLGGTVVSYEQYF. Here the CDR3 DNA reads TGTGCCAGCAGCTTAGGAGGGACAGTAGTCTCCTACGAGCAGTACTTC.

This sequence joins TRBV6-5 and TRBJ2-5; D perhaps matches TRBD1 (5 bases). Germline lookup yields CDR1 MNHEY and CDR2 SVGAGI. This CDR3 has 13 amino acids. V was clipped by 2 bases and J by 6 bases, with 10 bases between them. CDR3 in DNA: TGTGCCAGCAGTTACACGTGGGGCAAGACCCAGTACTTC. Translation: CASSYTWGKTQYF.

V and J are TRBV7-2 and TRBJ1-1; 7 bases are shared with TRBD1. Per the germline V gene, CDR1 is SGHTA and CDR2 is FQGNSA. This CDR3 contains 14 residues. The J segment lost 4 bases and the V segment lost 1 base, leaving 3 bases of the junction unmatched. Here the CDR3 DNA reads TGTGCCAGCAGCTTAGAGGGGGCTAGCACTGAAGCTTTCTTT. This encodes CASSLEGASTEAFF.

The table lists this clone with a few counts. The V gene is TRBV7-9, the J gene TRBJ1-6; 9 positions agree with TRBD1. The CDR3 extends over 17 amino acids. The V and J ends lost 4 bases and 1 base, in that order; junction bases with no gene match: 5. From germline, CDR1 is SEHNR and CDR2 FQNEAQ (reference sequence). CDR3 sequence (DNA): TGTGCCAGCAGCTCGCCGACAGGGGGATCCTATAATTCACCCCTCCACTTT. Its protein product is CASSSPTGGSYNSPLHF. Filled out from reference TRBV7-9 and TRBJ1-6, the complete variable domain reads DTGVSQNPRHKITKRGQNVTFRCDPISEHNRLYWYRQTLGQGPEFLTYFQNEAQLEKSRLLSDRFSAERPKGSFSTLEIQRTEQGDSAMYLCASSSPTGGSYNSPLHFGNGTRLTVT.

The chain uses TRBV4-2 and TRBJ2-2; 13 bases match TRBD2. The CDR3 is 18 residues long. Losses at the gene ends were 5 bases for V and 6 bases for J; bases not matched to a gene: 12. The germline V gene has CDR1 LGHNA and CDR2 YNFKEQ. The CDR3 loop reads CASSYSTSGGLGAGELFF. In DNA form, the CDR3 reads TGTGCCAGCAGCTATTCGACTAGCGGGGGGCTCGGGGCCGGGGAGCTGTTTTTT.

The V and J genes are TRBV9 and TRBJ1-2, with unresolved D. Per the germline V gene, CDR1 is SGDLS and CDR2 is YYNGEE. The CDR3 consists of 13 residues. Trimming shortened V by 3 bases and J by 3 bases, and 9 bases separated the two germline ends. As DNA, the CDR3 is TGTGCCAGCAGCGCGGGAGAGGACTATGGCTACACCTTC. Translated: CASSAGEDYGYTF. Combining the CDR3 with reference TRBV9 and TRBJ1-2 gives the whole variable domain DSGVTQTPKHLITATGQRVTLRCSPRSGDLSVYWYQQSLDQGLQFLIQYYNGEERAKGNILERFSAQQFPDLHSELNLSSLELGDSALYFCASSAGEDYGYTFGSGTRLTVV.

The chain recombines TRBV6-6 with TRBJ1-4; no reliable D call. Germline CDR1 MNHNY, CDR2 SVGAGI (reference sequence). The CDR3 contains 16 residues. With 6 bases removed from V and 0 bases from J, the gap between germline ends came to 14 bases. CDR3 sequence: CASSLRVEPTNEKLFF. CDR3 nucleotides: TGTGCCAGCAGCCTTCGGGTGGAACCAACTAATGAAAAACTGTTTTTT.

This CDR3 is CASSSAPGKVNSPLHF. The CDR3, as DNA: TGCGCCAGCAGCTCCGCGCCGGGGAAGGTGAATTCACCCCTCCACTTT. J is TRBJ1-6 and V is TRBV4-1; D is unclear. The CDR3 is 16 residues long. Germline V gene lookup returns CDR1 MGHRA and CDR2 YSYEKL. Trimming pared 5 bases from V and 7 bases from J, leaving 18 bases between.

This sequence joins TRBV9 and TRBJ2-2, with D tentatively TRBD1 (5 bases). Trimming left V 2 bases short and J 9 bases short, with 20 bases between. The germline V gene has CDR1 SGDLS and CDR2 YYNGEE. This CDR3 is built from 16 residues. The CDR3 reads CASSVEGAGMGRELFF. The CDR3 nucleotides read TGTGCCAGCAGCGTCGAAGGGGCAGGGATGGGTCGGGAGCTGTTTTTT. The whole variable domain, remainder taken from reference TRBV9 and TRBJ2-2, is DSGVTQTPKHLITATGQRVTLRCSPRSGDLSVYWYQQSLDQGLQFLIQYYNGEERAKGNILERFSAQQFPDLHSELNLSSLELGDSALYFCASSVEGAGMGRELFFGEGSRLTVL.

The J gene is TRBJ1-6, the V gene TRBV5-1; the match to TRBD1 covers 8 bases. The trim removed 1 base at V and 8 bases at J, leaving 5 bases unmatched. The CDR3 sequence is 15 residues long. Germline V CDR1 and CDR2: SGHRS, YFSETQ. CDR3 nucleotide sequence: TGCGCCAGCAGCTTGAGGACAGGGACAGATTCACCCCTCCACTTT. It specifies CASSLRTGTDSPLHF.

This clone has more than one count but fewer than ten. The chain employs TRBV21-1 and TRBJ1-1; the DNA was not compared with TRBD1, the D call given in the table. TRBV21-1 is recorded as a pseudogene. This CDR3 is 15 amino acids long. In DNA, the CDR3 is TGTGCCAGCGGACCGGGACAGGGACTGAACACTGAAGCTTTCTTT. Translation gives CASGPGQGLNTEAFF.